A selection of T cell receptor beta chains follows, all from one sample in a study of cytomegalovirus exposure and HLA in healthy donors. Produced via immunoSEQ multiplex PCR; TCRdb's table is partial and in-frame only. The sample shows about 190,000 clones, around 86% of them seen only once. Sequencing was done on a sample of PBMCs. Every receptor here comes from a man younger than 40 in good health and CMV-seronegative. CDR3s include the opening cysteine and the closing phenylalanine or tryptophan. A D gene is named only where the DNA matches it firmly. The size of a clone is reported for some rows only, either as once, few or many, or as a class for expanded clones.

CDR3 DNA | CDR3 protein | J gene | clone size | D gene | V gene
TGTGCCAGCAGCCCTTCCGGGACAGGGGTCGAGCAGTACTTC | CASSPSGTGVEQYF | TRBJ2-7 | . | TRBD1 | TRBV5-6
TGTGCCAGCAGTTTAATGACAGGGGAGTTCTTC | CASSLMTGEFF | TRBJ2-1 | . | TRBD1 | TRBV28
TGTGCCAGCAGTGCAGCGGGAGGACATGAGCAGTTCTTC | CASSAAGGHEQFF | TRBJ2-1 | . | TRBD2 | TRBV28
TGTGCCAGCAACCTGGGGTGGGAGGATTCCTACGAGCAGTACTTC | CASNLGWEDSYEQYF | TRBJ2-7 | . | . | TRBV5-6
TGTGCCAGCAGTGAGACTTTGGATATCCACAAACCTAATTCACCCCTCCACTTT | CASSETLDIHKPNSPLHF | TRBJ1-6 | . | . | TRBV6-4
TGTGCCAGCAGTTTGCGTGGCGGGAGCGTCCTCTACGAGCAGTACTTC | CASSLRGGSVLYEQYF | TRBJ2-7 | . | TRBD2 | TRBV27
TGTGCCAGCAGCTTAGACTCGTCTGGAAACACCATATATTTT | CASSLDSSGNTIYF | TRBJ1-3 | . | . | TRBV7-2
TGTGCCACCGGGGGACTCATGGTCCTACAGCCCCAGCATTTT | CATGGLMVLQPQHF | TRBJ1-5 | once | . | TRBV6-1
TGTGCCAGCAGTTACCACAAGCAAACTACCTTGCAGTTCTTC | CASSYHKQTTLQFF | TRBJ2-1 | . | . | TRBV6-5
TGTGCCAGCAGTCCCAGAGGGACAGGGGGCACTGAAGCTTTCTTT | CASSPRGTGGTEAFF | TRBJ1-1 | . | TRBD1 | TRBV6-1
TGTGCCAGCGGGTGGACAGGGGGCATCTACGAGCAGTACTTC | CASGWTGGIYEQYF | TRBJ2-7 | . | TRBD1 | TRBV6-5
TGTGCCAGCAGCGCGGGGGACAGGGCTAACGAGCAGTACTTC | CASSAGDRANEQYF | TRBJ2-7 | . | TRBD1 | TRBV9
TGCGCCAGCAGCCAAGCCGGGAAACTGTTTTTT | CASSQAGKLFF | TRBJ1-4 | once | . | TRBV4-1
TGTGCCAGCAGGGGACAGGGGGGGCCCTACGAGCAGTACTTC | CASRGQGGPYEQYF | TRBJ2-7 | . | TRBD1 | TRBV28
TGTGCCAGCAGCTTAGCGCAGGGTGGAAATGAGCAGTTCTTC | CASSLAQGGNEQFF | TRBJ2-1 | . | . | TRBV7-8
TGTGCCAGCAGGCCCTCGGGTGAGAGGGAGCAGTTCTTC | CASRPSGEREQFF | TRBJ2-1 | . | . | TRBV5-8
TGTGCCAGCGGGAGGACTAGTAGCAATGAGCAGTTCTTC | CASGRTSSNEQFF | TRBJ2-1 | . | TRBD2 | TRBV2
TGTGCCAGCAGTTTATTAATCGGGACAGGGTTAGTGGGCACTGAAGCTTTCTTT | CASSLLIGTGLVGTEAFF | TRBJ1-1 | . | TRBD1 | TRBV27
TGTGCCAGCTCAGACCTAAACAGGGGGCTGGGCTATGGCTACACCTTC | CASSDLNRGLGYGYTF | TRBJ1-2 | . | TRBD1 | TRBV18
TGTGCCAGCAGTTACTTCCGGACAGGGGGTAATTCACCCCTCCACTTT | CASSYFRTGGNSPLHF | TRBJ1-6 | . | TRBD1 | TRBV6-5
TGTGCCAGCAGCTCCCCCACCGGTAAAGGACTAGCGGGAGGGGATACGCAGTATTTT | CASSSPTGKGLAGGDTQYF | TRBJ2-3 | . | TRBD2 | TRBV27
TGTGCCAGCAGTTCCGGACAGGGGGCGGATGAAGCTTTCTTT | CASSSGQGADEAFF | TRBJ1-1 | . | TRBD1 | TRBV27
TGTGCCAGCAGTTTAAGTCTAGGGAACACCGGGGAGCTGTTTTTT | CASSLSLGNTGELFF | TRBJ2-2 | . | . | TRBV28
TGTGCCAGCAGTAACACCGTCTCCCAGATCTACGAGCAGTACTTC | CASSNTVSQIYEQYF | TRBJ2-7 | . | . | TRBV6-1
TGTGCCTGGACCCGCTCGAGGATTTCGCGGGCTAACTATGGCTACACCTTC | CAWTRSRISRANYGYTF | TRBJ1-2 | . | . | TRBV30
TGTGCCAGCAGCTTGACAGACATGAACACTGAAGCTTTCTTT | CASSLTDMNTEAFF | TRBJ1-1 | few | . | TRBV5-4
TGCGCCAGCAGTGATAGGTGGGGGGGGAACACCGGGGAGCTGTTTTTT | CASSDRWGGNTGELFF | TRBJ2-2 | . | TRBD2 | TRBV10-2
TGTGCCAGCAGCTTGAACTACTTAAGCTCCTACAATGAGCAGTTCTTC | CASSLNYLSSYNEQFF | TRBJ2-1 | few | . | TRBV5-8
TGTGCCAGCAGCATAGCGGCCCCCTACGAGCAGTACTTC | CASSIAAPYEQYF | TRBJ2-7 | . | . | TRBV5-6
TGCGCCAGCAGCCCAGGAGGGGCCGGACAGGGGGTATTGGGCTACACCTTC | CASSPGGAGQGVLGYTF | TRBJ1-2 | . | TRBD1 | TRBV5-1
TGTGCCAGCAGCGTTTTAGGGACAGGGACCGGCTACACCTTC | CASSVLGTGTGYTF | TRBJ1-2 | . | TRBD1 | TRBV6-1
TGTGCCAGCAGCTTCCGGGACAGCCCTTCCGAGCAGTACTTC | CASSFRDSPSEQYF | TRBJ2-7 | . | TRBD1 | TRBV11-3
TGTGCCAGCAGTTTTGATGTCCGATCCGGCTACGAGCAGTACTTC | CASSFDVRSGYEQYF | TRBJ2-7 | . | . | TRBV6-5
TGTGCCAGCAGCTCCGATGGGCGATTGAGCTATGGCTACACCTTC | CASSSDGRLSYGYTF | TRBJ1-2 | few | . | TRBV7-9
TGCGCCAGCAGCTTGGAGGGGTCGGGTTTGGGCTACACCTTC | CASSLEGSGLGYTF | TRBJ1-2 | . | . | TRBV5-1
TGTGCCAGCAGCGTAGCCCCCCGGACAGGCAGCTCTGGAAACACCATATATTTT | CASSVAPRTGSSGNTIYF | TRBJ1-3 | . | TRBD1 | TRBV9
TGTGCCAGCAGAACGGGGCTAGCGGTCTACAATGAGCAGTTCTTC | CASRTGLAVYNEQFF | TRBJ2-1 | once | TRBD2 | TRBV28
TGTGCCAGCAGCTTAGCCCCAACAGGGATGATGAACACTGAAGCTTTCTTT | CASSLAPTGMMNTEAFF | TRBJ1-1 | . | . | TRBV7-8
TGTGCCAGCAGCCAACCTCTGGCGGGACCCGAGCAGTACTTC | CASSQPLAGPEQYF | TRBJ2-7 | . | . | TRBV5-6
TGTGCCAGCAGTTACTCGCTCTGGACAGCTAGGAATGGCTACACCTTC | CASSYSLWTARNGYTF | TRBJ1-2 | . | . | TRBV6-5
TGTGCCTGGAGTGTAGGGGGCCCGAGTTACGAGCAGTACTTC | CAWSVGGPSYEQYF | TRBJ2-7 | . | TRBD1 | TRBV30
TGTGCCTGGAGTGCCACGGGGTTTGTTGGGGAGACCCAGTACTTC | CAWSATGFVGETQYF | TRBJ2-5 | . | . | TRBV30
TGCGCCAGCAGCTTTGACGGGAGTCGAACCTACGAGCAGTACTTC | CASSFDGSRTYEQYF | TRBJ2-7 | . | . | TRBV5-1
TGTGCCAGCAGTGAAGCCCCGGCCGCGGACAATGAGCAGTTCTTC | CASSEAPAADNEQFF | TRBJ2-1 | . | . | TRBV25-1
TGTGCCACGCGACAGGGGATGGAGTACGAGCAGTACTTC | CATRQGMEYEQYF | TRBJ2-7 | . | TRBD1 | TRBV18
TGCGCCAGCAGCTTGGGGGCGACAGGGGTCTTTTCACCCCTCCACTTT | CASSLGATGVFSPLHF | TRBJ1-6 | few | TRBD1 | TRBV5-1
TGTGCCAGCAGCCCTCGGTTTTCAGAGACCCAGTACTTC | CASSPRFSETQYF | TRBJ2-5 | . | . | TRBV11-3
TGTGCCTGTTCCGGGACAGGCAACACTGAAGCTTTCTTT | CACSGTGNTEAFF | TRBJ1-1 | . | TRBD1 | TRBV30
TGTGCCAGCAGTGAAATGCCAGTTAGCAATCAGCCCCAGCATTTT | CASSEMPVSNQPQHF | TRBJ1-5 | . | . | TRBV6-1
TGTGCCTGGGACCCGCATCTTGGTATAAGAGGGGAAGCTTTCTTT | CAWDPHLGIRGEAFF | TRBJ1-1 | . | . | TRBV30
TGTGCCAGCAGACGAGGACAGGTCCTTCTGAGCTCCTACAATGAGCAGTTCTTC | CASRRGQVLLSSYNEQFF | TRBJ2-1 | . | TRBD1 | TRBV5-8
TGTGCCAGCAGTCCCGCGGGGTCTAACTATGGCTACACCTTC | CASSPAGSNYGYTF | TRBJ1-2 | . | . | TRBV28
TGCGCCAGCGTACACCCGGGGGGCAGGGGAAACAGTCAGTACTTC | CASVHPGGRGNSQYF | TRBJ2-4 | . | . | TRBV10-1